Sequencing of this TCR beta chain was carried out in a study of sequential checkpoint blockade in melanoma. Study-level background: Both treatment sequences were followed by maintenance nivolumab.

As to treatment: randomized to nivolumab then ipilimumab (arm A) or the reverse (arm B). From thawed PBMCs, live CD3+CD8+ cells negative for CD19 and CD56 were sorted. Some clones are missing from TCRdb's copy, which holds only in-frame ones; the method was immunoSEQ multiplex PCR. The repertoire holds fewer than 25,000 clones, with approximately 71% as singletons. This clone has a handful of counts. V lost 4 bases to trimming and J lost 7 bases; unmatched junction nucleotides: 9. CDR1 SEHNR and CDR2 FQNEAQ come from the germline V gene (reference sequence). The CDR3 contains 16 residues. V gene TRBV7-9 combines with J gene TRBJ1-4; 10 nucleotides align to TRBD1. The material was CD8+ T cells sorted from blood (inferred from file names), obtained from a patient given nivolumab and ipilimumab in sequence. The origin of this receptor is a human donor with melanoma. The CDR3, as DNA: TGTGCCAGCAGCTCTCCCGGGACAGGGGCTTCTGAAAAACTGTTTTTT. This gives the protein CASSSPGTGASEKLFF.